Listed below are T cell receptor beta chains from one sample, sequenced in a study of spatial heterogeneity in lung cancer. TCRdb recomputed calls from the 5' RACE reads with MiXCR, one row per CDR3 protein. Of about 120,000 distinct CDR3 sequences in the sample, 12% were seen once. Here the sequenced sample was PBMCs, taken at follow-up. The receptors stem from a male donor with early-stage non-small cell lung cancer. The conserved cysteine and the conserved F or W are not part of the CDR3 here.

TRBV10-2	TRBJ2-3	ASSAGRDTQY
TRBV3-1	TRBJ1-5	ASSRDSGNQPQH
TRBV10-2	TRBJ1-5	ASSYRDRQPQH
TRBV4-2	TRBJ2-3	ASSQDRGTAGGRADTQY
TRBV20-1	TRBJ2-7	SARREPPGYEQY
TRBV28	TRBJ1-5	ASSLAPPFNSNQPQH
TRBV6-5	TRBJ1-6	ASSPRPDLLLNSPLH
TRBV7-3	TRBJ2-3	ASSTSGGRTDTQY
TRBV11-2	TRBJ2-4	ASSFRGGDIQY
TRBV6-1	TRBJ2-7	ASSADRVSYEQY
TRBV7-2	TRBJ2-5	ASSPIETQY
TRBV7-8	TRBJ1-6	ASSLVMGRSSSPLH
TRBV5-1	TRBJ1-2	ASSLDSYGYT
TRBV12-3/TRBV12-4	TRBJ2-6	ASSLSGGRGANVLT
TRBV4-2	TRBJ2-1	ASSQEEGPYEQF
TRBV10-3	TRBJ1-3	AISGWTGDGNTIY
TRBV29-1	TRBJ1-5	SVGAGTGNQPQH
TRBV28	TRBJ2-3	ASSQGTSYTQY
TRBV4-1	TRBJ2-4	ASSQGSQGRLAKNIQY
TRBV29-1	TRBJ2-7	SGPGQGSYEQY
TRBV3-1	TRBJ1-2	ASSQNRATNYGYT
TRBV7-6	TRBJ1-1	ASSFGGQKEAF
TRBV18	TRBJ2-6	ASSPRDSGANVLT
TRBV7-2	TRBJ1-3	ASSLTRGAGNTIY
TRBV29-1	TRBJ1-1	SVVRKSNTEAF
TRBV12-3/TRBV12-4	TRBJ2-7	ASSPDRGDEQY
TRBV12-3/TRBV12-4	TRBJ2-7	ASSPQGERAYEQY
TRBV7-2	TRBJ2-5	ASSLIPLAALAGVSQETQY
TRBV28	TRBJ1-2	ASRRTQDRGYT
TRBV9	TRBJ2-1	ASSVVGASYNEQF
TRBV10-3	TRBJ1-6	AITQLLNSPLH
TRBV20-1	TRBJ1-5	SARWTGGNQPQH
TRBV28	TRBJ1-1	ASQSLGSRGSEAF
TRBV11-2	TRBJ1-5	ASSSGPNQPQH
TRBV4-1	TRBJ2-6	ASSQGPGQGFSGANVLT
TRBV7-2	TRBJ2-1	ASSPGGGNEQF
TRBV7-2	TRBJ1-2	ASSRQVDYT
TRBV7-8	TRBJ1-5	ASSLFIRDRPRYSNQPQH
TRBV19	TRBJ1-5	ASSIDGGQGRNQPQH
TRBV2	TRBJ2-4	ARRQGTKNIQY
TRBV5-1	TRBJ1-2	ASSLAYSNYGYT
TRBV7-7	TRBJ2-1	ASSPGQGAGDEQF
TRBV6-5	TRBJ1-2	ASRLNRDIYGYT
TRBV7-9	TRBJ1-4	ASSLAGTGGEKLF
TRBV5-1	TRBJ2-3	ASSPGASDTQY
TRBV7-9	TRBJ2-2	ASSFYRRELF
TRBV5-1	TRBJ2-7	ASSLELAGGTPYEQY
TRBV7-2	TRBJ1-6	ASSSPGQGNNSPLH
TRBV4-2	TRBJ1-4	ASSRQVDNEKLF
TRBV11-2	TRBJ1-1	ASSLGDRGHTEAF
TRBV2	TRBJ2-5	ASTKLASLQETQY
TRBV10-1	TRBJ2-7	ATRQLNEQY
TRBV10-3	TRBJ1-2	AISGQGYGYT
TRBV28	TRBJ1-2	ASSSGTNYGYT
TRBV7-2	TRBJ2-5	ASRIGETQY
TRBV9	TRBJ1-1	ASSVAGTGPVGAF
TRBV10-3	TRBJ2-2	AISESSVGELF
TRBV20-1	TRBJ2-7	SAFERGPTPYEQY
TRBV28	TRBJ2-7	ASSSSDRYTYEQY
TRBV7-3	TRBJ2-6	ASSLRQGLSGANVLT